A single sample is the source of the 32 T cell receptor beta chains below, sequenced in a study of cytomegalovirus exposure and HLA in healthy donors. PCR involved 60 Vbeta and 13 Jbeta primers. The assay was immunoSEQ multiplex PCR, and TCRdb's table has in-frame clones only and misses some. The sample lists about 220,000 clones, roughly 83% occurring once. Material for sequencing was PBMCs. All receptors derive from a boy aged 2 to 9 in good health and CMV-seronegative.

Regarding this clone: The sample carries other DNA sequences with the same CDR3. The chain links TRBV6-5 to TRBJ2-1, with 9 bases that match TRBD1. V lost 2 bases and J lost 7; bases outside the gene matches: 3. This CDR3 contains 14 residues. From germline, CDR1 is MNHEY and CDR2 SVGAGI. As DNA, the CDR3 is TGTGCCAGCAGTTACCGGGACAGGGTTAATGAGCAGTTCTTC. The encoded protein is CASSYRDRVNEQFF.

A few counts support this clone. The V gene is TRBV30, the J gene TRBJ1-1, with TRBD1 matching over 7 bases. This CDR3 has 14 residues. Germline V gives CDR1 GTSNPN, CDR2 SVGIG (reference sequence). V lost 5 bases to trimming and J lost 4 bases; unmatched junction nucleotides: 10. The DNA for the CDR3 is TGTGCCTGGGGTATTACAGGGGTGGGCACTGAAGCTTTCTTT. It encodes CAWGITGVGTEAFF.

This clone was counted only a few times. The rearrangement uses TRBV30 and TRBJ1-2; TRBD1 is a possible D gene (5 bases). Germline CDR1 reads GTSNPN; CDR2 reads SVGIG (reference sequence). Trimming took off 4 bases at V and 4 bases at J, with 7 bases between the two ends. This CDR3 has 11 residues. This CDR3 is CAWTGIYGYTF. The CDR3 nucleotides read TGTGCCTGGACAGGGATCTATGGCTACACCTTC.

This clone was seen just once. Other DNA sequences in the sample encode the same CDR3. The V call is TRBV27, the J call TRBJ2-3; D unclear. Germline V gives CDR1 MNHEY, CDR2 SMNVEV (reference sequence). V lost 5 bases and J lost 5, with 5 bases in between. The length of the CDR3 is 11 residues. The CDR3 spells CASSLGDTQYF. The CDR3 bases are TGTGCCAGCAGTCTAGGAGATACGCAGTATTTT.

The rearrangement joins TRBV7-8 to TRBJ1-2; 8 bases are shared with TRBD1. The CDR3 has 15 amino acids. Trimming at V came to 4 bases and at J to 6 bases, leaving 10 bases not matched to a gene. Germline V gene data show CDR1 as SGHVS and CDR2 as FQNEAQ. CDR3 nucleotides: TGTGCCAGCAGCTCCCGGACAGGGTCGAACCATGGCTACACCTTC. This translates into CASSSRTGSNHGYTF. Using reference TRBV7-8 and TRBJ1-2 for the parts outside the CDR3, the full variable domain is GAGVSQSPRYKVAKRGQDVALRCDPISGHVSLFWYQQALGQGPEFLTYFQNEAQLDKSGLPSDRFFAERPEGSVSTLKIQRTQQEDSAVYLCASSSRTGSNHGYTFGSGTRLTVV.

On this clone: Sequence at one end of the junction differs from germline and may be a read error. This rearrangement joins TRBV10-2 to TRBJ2-5; 9 nucleotides agree with TRBD2. This CDR3 comprises 15 residues. Germline CDR1 WSHSY, CDR2 SAAADI. The CDR3 DNA reads TGCGCCAGCAGAAACCCAGGGACTAGCCGGGAGACCCCGTACTTC. It specifies CASRNPGTSRETPYF.

The V and J genes are TRBV5-4 and TRBJ2-3, with 8 bases matching TRBD1. The germline V gene has CDR1 SGHNT and CDR2 YYREEE (reference sequence). Germline trimming cut 4 bases from V and 3 bases from J; bases unmatched to any gene: 7. This CDR3 comprises 15 residues. CDR3 sequence reads: CASSPPGQATDTQYF. The CDR3 nucleotides are TGTGCCAGCAGCCCTCCGGGACAGGCGACAGATACGCAGTATTTT.

The chain combines TRBV9 with TRBJ2-1, with 9 nucleotides matching TRBD2. CDR1 is SGDLS, CDR2 YYNGEE, per germline. After removal of 0 bases from V and 5 bases from J, the junction contained 6 bases not matched to a gene. CDR3 length: 16 amino acids. The CDR3 loop reads CASSVALAGGDNEQFF. CDR3 in DNA: TGTGCCAGCAGCGTAGCTCTGGCGGGGGGGGACAATGAGCAGTTCTTC.

The table lists this clone with a few counts. This chain links TRBV6-5 with TRBJ1-1; D is perhaps TRBD1 (5 bases). The CDR3 is made up of 14 amino acids. Trimming shortened V by 7 bases and J by 5 bases, and 17 bases separated the two germline ends. Looked up from germline, CDR1 is MNHEY and CDR2 is SVGAGI. The CDR3 DNA sequence: TGTGCCAGCACTCCGGACATCGTGGGGACTGAAGCTTTCTTT. As protein: CASTPDIVGTEAFF.

This chain connects TRBV6-1 to TRBJ1-2; 9 bases agree with TRBD1. The V gene's germline CDR1 is MNHNS and CDR2 SASEGT. This CDR3 comprises 14 residues. V shed 2 bases and J 8 bases; nucleotides not matched to a gene: 6. CDR3 nucleotides: TGTGCCAGCAGTGAAAACAGGGGGCTCGCCGGCTACACCTTC. This encodes CASSENRGLAGYTF.

This chain links TRBV6-6 with TRBJ2-3, with D maybe TRBD1 (6 bases). Germline V lookup: CDR1 MNHNY, CDR2 SVGAGI (reference sequence). The CDR3 loop spans 15 amino acids. The germline V and J ends were trimmed by 6 bases and 0 bases, with 13 bases remaining between them. This chain's CDR3 is CASRPQGKSTDTQYF. In DNA form, the CDR3 reads TGTGCCAGCAGACCACAGGGAAAGAGCACAGATACGCAGTATTTT.

This clone was detected only once. The genes are TRBV7-3 and TRBJ2-3, with TRBD2 matching 9 bases. Germline lookup yields CDR1 SGHTA and CDR2 FQGTGA. This CDR3 has 14 amino acids. Trimming at V came to 5 bases and at J to 6 bases, leaving 6 bases not matched to a gene. CDR3 coding DNA: TGTGCCAGCAGCCACTCTGGACTAGCGGATACGCAGTATTTT. Amino acids: CASSHSGLADTQYF.

The chain joins TRBV13 to TRBJ2-5; TRBD2 is a possible D gene (5 bases). Germline CDR1 PRHDT, CDR2 FYEKMQ (reference sequence). V dropped 6 bases and J dropped 1 base, with 12 bases sitting between them. CDR3 length: 14 amino acids. The CDR3 nucleotides are TGTGCCAGCAGTCGAGGGTCAGGCCAAGAGACCCAGTACTTC. It codes for CASSRGSGQETQYF.

This sequence joins TRBV30 and TRBJ1-5; 7 nucleotides match TRBD1. Losses at the gene ends were 3 bases for V and 0 bases for J; bases not matched to a gene: 5. This CDR3 spans 15 amino acids. Germline V gives CDR1 GTSNPN, CDR2 SVGIG (reference sequence). As DNA, the CDR3 is TGTGCCTGGAGCAACCACAGGGGTAGCAATCAGCCCCAGCATTTT. This encodes CAWSNHRGSNQPQHF. Full variable domain (outside the CDR3, taken from reference TRBV30 and TRBJ1-5): SQTIHQWPATLVQPVGSPLSLECTVEGTSNPNLYWYRQAAGRGLQLLFYSVGIGQISSEVPQNLSASRPQDRQFILSSKKLLLSDSGFYLCAWSNHRGSNQPQHFGDGTRLSIL.

The chain uses TRBV28 and TRBJ1-4; the D gene is possibly TRBD1 (6 bases). The CDR3 covers 18 residues. V gave up 5 bases and J gave up 2 bases, with 21 bases separating them. From germline, CDR1 is MDHEN and CDR2 SYDVKM. The CDR3, as DNA: TGTGCCAGCAGTGAGAGCCGAACAGGGTTTTGGACTAATGAAAAACTGTTTTTT. It codes for CASSESRTGFWTNEKLFF.

The V call is TRBV29-1, the J call TRBJ2-3; 7 bases fit TRBD1. This CDR3 has 11 residues. V lost 6 bases to trimming and J lost 10 bases; unmatched junction nucleotides: 7. CDR1 is SQVTM, CDR2 ANQGSEA, per germline. The CDR3 reads CSVRDRAAQYF. Written as DNA, the CDR3 is TGCAGCGTCCGAGACAGGGCTGCGCAGTATTTT.

V and J are TRBV15 and TRBJ1-1; 11 nucleotides align to TRBD1. In germline, CDR1 is LNHNV, CDR2 YYDKDF (reference sequence). Unmatched junction bases numbered 10, after V lost 3 bases and J lost 7 bases. This CDR3 comprises 16 residues. The CDR3 region is CATSSGTGGYGDEAFF. CDR3 nucleotides: TGTGCCACCAGCAGCGGGACAGGGGGATATGGGGATGAAGCTTTCTTT.

The chain recombines TRBV5-1 with TRBJ2-3; D is perhaps TRBD1 (6 bases). CDR1 SGHRS and CDR2 YFSETQ come from the germline V gene. Trimming took 0 bases from V and 4 from J, leaving 18 bases between them. The CDR3 runs 17 residues. In nucleotides, the CDR3 is TGCGCCAGCAGCTTGGCATTCGTGGGAGCAGGGGCAGATACGCAGTATTTT. Its protein product is CASSLAFVGAGADTQYF.

The chain recombines TRBV19 with TRBJ1-5; D uncertain. Looked up from germline, CDR1 is LNHDA and CDR2 is SQIVND (reference sequence). Trimming removed 1 base at V and 3 bases at J, with 10 bases between. The CDR3 is made up of 15 amino acids. This CDR3 is CASSIVQSFNQPQHF. DNA of the CDR3: TGTGCCAGTAGTATAGTTCAGTCCTTCAATCAGCCCCAGCATTTT.

The V and J genes are TRBV2 and TRBJ2-5; TRBD2 might be the D (7 bases). CDR1 and CDR2 (germline): SNHLY, FYNNEI. The V end lost 2 bases, the J end lost 3 bases, and 13 bases lay between the germline ends. This CDR3 is 15 amino acids long. The CDR3 protein is CASSERPGGEETQYF. CDR3 sequence (DNA): TGTGCCAGCAGTGAAAGACCGGGGGGCGAAGAGACCCAGTACTTC. Full variable domain (rest looked up from reference TRBV2 and TRBJ2-5): EPEVTQTPSHQVTQMGQEVILRCVPISNHLYFYWYRQILGQKVEFLVSFYNNEISEKSEIFDDQFSVERPDGSNFTLKIRSTKLEDSAMYFCASSERPGGEETQYFGPGTRLLVL.

This clone was counted between two and nine times. V is TRBV29-1 and J is TRBJ1-1; D uncertain. V was cut by 6 bases and J by 0 bases, with 5 bases left in between. Germline V gene data show CDR1 as SQVTM and CDR2 as ANQGSEA. The CDR3 totals 11 residues. In DNA, the CDR3 is TGCAGCGTGTCATTGAACACTGAAGCTTTCTTT. Its protein is CSVSLNTEAFF.

This rearrangement joins TRBV11-2 to TRBJ2-7; TRBD2 matches at 8 bases. Trimming took 7 bases from V and 4 from J; bases not matched to a gene: 9. In germline, CDR1 is SGHAT, CDR2 FQNNGV. This CDR3 is 14 amino acids long. The DNA of the CDR3 is TGTGCCAGCACCTTCGGGGGGGGCAGTTACGAGCAGTACTTC. This sequence encodes CASTFGGGSYEQYF. Combining the CDR3 with reference TRBV11-2 and TRBJ2-7 gives the whole variable domain EAGVAQSPRYKIIEKRQSVAFWCNPISGHATLYWYQQILGQGPKLLIQFQNNGVVDDSQLPKDRFSAERLKGVDSTLKIQPAKLEDSAVYLCASTFGGGSYEQYFGPGTRLTVT.

This clone was seen just once. The chain links TRBV9 to TRBJ1-5; 7 nucleotides match TRBD1. V was pared by 1 base and J by 4 bases, with 5 bases of the junction left unmatched. Germline-derived CDR1 and CDR2 are SGDLS and YYNGEE. The length of the CDR3 is 15 residues. The CDR3 region is CASSVSTGVNQPQHF. The CDR3 region has the DNA TGTGCCAGCAGCGTAAGTACAGGGGTAAATCAGCCCCAGCATTTT.

This rearrangement joins TRBV5-1 to TRBJ2-1; 7 nucleotides line up with TRBD1. This CDR3 comprises 15 residues. J gave up 1 base and V 3 bases, and 4 bases lay outside the gene matches. Germline CDR1 is SGHRS and CDR2 is YFSETQ. CDR3 protein: CASSSGTESYNEQFF. Here the CDR3 DNA reads TGCGCCAGCAGCTCCGGGACAGAGTCCTACAATGAGCAGTTCTTC.

The chain links TRBV7-6 to TRBJ2-1; D is perhaps TRBD2 (6 bases). The germline V gene encodes CDR1 SGHVS and CDR2 FNYEAQ. This CDR3 has 12 amino acids. Deletions cut 5 bases from V and 8 bases from J, with 10 bases between. The CDR3 DNA sequence: TGTGCCAGCAGCCTACTAGCAGATGAGCAGTTCTTC. Translation: CASSLLADEQFF.

The CDR3, as DNA: TGTGCCAGCAGCTTAGGGGCCCGGCACACACCTTTGAACACTGAAGCTTTCTTT. This sequence encodes CASSLGARHTPLNTEAFF. The chain uses TRBV11-2 and TRBJ1-1; D is unresolved. The germline V gene has CDR1 SGHAT and CDR2 FQNNGV. V was cut by 1 base and J by 0 bases, with 18 bases left in between. The CDR3 extends over 18 amino acids.

The V and J genes are TRBV29-1 and TRBJ2-1; TRBD2 is a possible D gene (6 bases). This CDR3 comprises 14 residues. The V gene's germline CDR1 is SQVTM and CDR2 ANQGSEA. The V end lost 3 bases, the J end lost 2 bases, and 11 bases lay between the germline ends. In DNA form, the CDR3 reads TGCAGCGTTGATGTCCAGCGGGCCTACAATGAGCAGTTCTTC. This codes for CSVDVQRAYNEQFF.

DNA of the CDR3: TGTGCCTGGAGTGTAAGGCGGGAGGGCGACGGGGAGCTGTTTTTT. It encodes CAWSVRREGDGELFF. This rearrangement joins TRBV30 to TRBJ2-2; 9 bases agree with TRBD2. The CDR3 loop spans 15 amino acids. V dropped 0 bases and J dropped 7; count of bases not matched to a gene: 6. The germline V gene has CDR1 GTSNPN and CDR2 SVGIG (reference sequence).

The rearrangement links TRBV2 to TRBJ1-3; D gene ambiguous. Germline CDR1 is SNHLY and CDR2 is FYNNEI. This CDR3 has 13 amino acids. Trimming stripped 4 bases from V and 5 bases from J, with 9 bases between. The DNA of the CDR3 is TGTGCCAGCAGTGGCCAGTACCGAAACACCATATATTTT. Protein: CASSGQYRNTIYF.

J is TRBJ1-1 and V is TRBV29-1; TRBD1 matches at 9 bases. This CDR3 contains 14 residues. V dropped 5 bases and J dropped 5; count of bases not matched to a gene: 9. Germline V gene data show CDR1 as SQVTM and CDR2 as ANQGSEA. CDR3 DNA sequence: TGCAGCGTTCTTTACAGGGGGCGCCGTACTGAAGCTTTCTTT. It codes for CSVLYRGRRTEAFF.

J is TRBJ1-1 and V is TRBV5-6; 9 nucleotides line up with TRBD1. Germline loops: CDR1 SGHDT, CDR2 YYEEEE. This CDR3 region has 16 residues. J lost 5 bases, V lost 4 bases, and 12 bases had no gene match. This CDR3 reads CASSLDYRDRETEAFF. CDR3 nucleotide sequence: TGTGCCAGCAGCCTGGACTACCGGGACAGGGAGACTGAAGCTTTCTTT.

Only one count was recorded for this clone. The chain joins TRBV30 to TRBJ1-4; D is ambiguous. The CDR3 totals 11 residues. Germline loops: CDR1 GTSNPN, CDR2 SVGIG (reference sequence). The V end was cut by 6 bases, the J end by 7 bases, with 9 bases between. CDR3 loop: CACRELEKLFF. DNA of the CDR3: TGTGCCTGCCGGGAGCTTGAAAAACTGTTTTTT. The variable domain in full, completed from reference TRBV30 and TRBJ1-4, reads SQTIHQWPATLVQPVGSPLSLECTVEGTSNPNLYWYRQAAGRGLQLLFYSVGIGQISSEVPQNLSASRPQDRQFILSSKKLLLSDSGFYLCACRELEKLFFGSGTQLSVL.